Below, 8 T cell receptor beta chains from the same sample are listed, as sequenced in a study of cytomegalovirus exposure and HLA in healthy donors. In the PCR, 60 Vbeta and 13 Jbeta primers were used. Measured with immunoSEQ multiplex PCR; TCRdb has only the in-frame clones, and not every one. The sample records 150,000 to 200,000 clones, roughly 88% being singletons. Sequencing used PBMCs. The origin of the receptors is a young woman in good health and CMV-seronegative.

The chain employs TRBV6-1 and TRBJ1-2, with a weak D call TRBD1 (6 bases). V was cut by 4 bases and J by 1 base, with 16 bases left in between. CDR1 and CDR2 from the germline V gene are MNHNS and SASEGT. This CDR3 has 16 residues. For the CDR3, the DNA is TGTGCCAGCAGTGGGTCCACCGGGACACGTAACTATGGCTACACCTTC. Translation: CASSGSTGTRNYGYTF.

Only a few counts were recorded for this clone. The rearrangement joins TRBV19 to TRBJ2-2; 8 positions agree with TRBD1. CDR3 length: 15 residues. Germline CDR1 is LNHDA and CDR2 is SQIVND (reference sequence). Trimming took 5 bases from V and 6 from J; bases not matched to a gene: 8. This CDR3 reads CASSPGTGIAGELFF. The CDR3 DNA reads TGTGCCAGTAGTCCCGGGACAGGCATCGCCGGGGAGCTGTTTTTT.

The V gene is TRBV6-5, the J gene TRBJ1-2; 7 bases fit TRBD1. After removal of 10 bases from V and 6 bases from J, the junction contained 5 bases not matched to a gene. The CDR3 covers 11 residues. The germline gives CDR1 MNHEY, CDR2 SVGAGI. CDR3 sequence (DNA): TGTGCCATAACAGGGGATCATGGCTACACCTTC. Its translation: CAITGDHGYTF.

This chain joins TRBV13 and TRBJ2-3, with D possibly matching TRBD2 (5 bases). The length of the CDR3 is 16 residues. The V gene's germline CDR1 is PRHDT and CDR2 FYEKMQ (reference sequence). Trimming left V 5 bases short and J 2 bases short, with 17 bases between. CDR3 amino acids: CASSPIVGRPTDTQYF. The CDR3 nucleotides read TGTGCCAGCAGCCCGATCGTAGGGAGACCCACAGATACGCAGTATTTT.

The V call is TRBV23-1, the J call TRBJ1-1, with 7 bases aligning to TRBD1. TRBV23-1 is recorded as an ORF, its role being uncertain. The CDR3 spans 16 residues. The V and J ends lost 3 bases and 1 base, in that order; junction bases with no gene match: 8. CDR3 nucleotide sequence: TGCGCCAGCAGTCAGATGAGGGACAGAAAGAACACTGAAGCTTTCTTT. This codes for CASSQMRDRKNTEAFF.

The chain has TRBV5-6 and TRBJ2-3; D gene uncertain. CDR1 and CDR2 (germline): SGHDT, YYEEEE. CDR3 length equals 12 residues. Trimming cost V 2 bases and J 10 bases, with 11 bases left between them. The CDR3 spells CASSFSPFSQYF. The CDR3 DNA is TGTGCCAGCAGCTTTTCTCCGTTCTCGCAGTATTTT.

The genes are TRBV2 and TRBJ1-1; tentative D call: TRBD1 (5 bases). V gave up 4 bases and J gave up 4 bases, with 13 bases separating them. The germline V gene has CDR1 SNHLY and CDR2 FYNNEI. This CDR3 region has 14 residues. CDR3 sequence: CASSVAGRGTEAFF. The CDR3 DNA sequence: TGTGCCAGCAGTGTGGCAGGGAGGGGCACTGAAGCTTTCTTT.

The count of this clone is one. The chain combines TRBV7-9 with TRBJ1-6; 7 positions agree with TRBD1. V lost 3 bases to trimming and J lost 7 bases; unmatched junction nucleotides: 3. This CDR3 region has 14 residues. Germline V lookup: CDR1 SEHNR, CDR2 FQNEAQ (reference sequence). The CDR3 bases are TGTGCCAGCAGCTTGACAGGGCAGAATTCACCCCTCCACTTT. Encoded protein: CASSLTGQNSPLHF.